The 20 T cell receptor beta chains below come from one sample, sequenced in a study of cytomegalovirus exposure and HLA in healthy donors. The primer mix had 60 Vbeta and 13 Jbeta primers. Sequenced by immunoSEQ multiplex PCR; TCRdb stores in-frame clones only, minus some. The sample has approximately 110,000 clones, about 73% seen once. Source material: PBMCs. The source of these receptors is a woman between 40 and 55 years old in good health and CMV-seropositive.

The chain recombines TRBV7-8 with TRBJ1-2; TRBD1 aligns across 7 bases. Germline loops: CDR1 SGHVS, CDR2 FQNEAQ. The CDR3 length is 14 residues. After removal of 2 bases from V and 3 bases from J, the junction contained 3 bases not matched to a gene. In DNA form, the CDR3 reads TGTGCCAGCAGCTTATTTGACAGGGACTATGGCTACACCTTC. It specifies CASSLFDRDYGYTF.

V and J are TRBV7-8 and TRBJ1-1, with D hard to call. There are 13 residues in the CDR3. The germline gives CDR1 SGHVS, CDR2 FQNEAQ. Trimming removed 4 bases from V and 10 bases from J, with 16 bases in between. The CDR3, as DNA: TGTGCCAGCAGCTCCGATAGGGAGGGTGGAGCTTTCTTT. This encodes CASSSDREGGAFF.

This clone came up a few times. The chain joins TRBV7-8 to TRBJ2-7; 12 bases match TRBD2. Germline CDR1 is SGHVS and CDR2 is FQNEAQ. Germline trimming cut 5 bases from V and 5 bases from J; bases unmatched to any gene: 4. The CDR3 contains 14 residues. The CDR3 spells CASSPRTSGDEQYF. The DNA for the CDR3 is TGTGCCAGCAGCCCCCGGACTAGCGGGGACGAGCAGTACTTC.

V usage is TRBV7-9 and J usage is TRBJ1-3; D is undetermined. The germline CDR1 and CDR2 sequences are SEHNR and FQNEAQ (reference sequence). Trimming left V 1 base short and J 0 bases short, with 16 bases between. The CDR3 has 18 residues. The CDR3 here is CASSLGMARLSSGNTIYF. CDR3 in DNA: TGTGCCAGCAGCTTAGGGATGGCCAGGCTATCCTCTGGAAACACCATATATTTT.

The chain combines TRBV6-1 with TRBJ2-1, with 8 positions matching TRBD1. With V trimmed by 3 bases and J by 6 bases, 7 bases remained unmatched. The CDR3 totals 15 residues. Germline V lookup: CDR1 MNHNS, CDR2 SASEGT. DNA of the CDR3: TGTGCCAGCAGTGAGAGTGGACAGGGATCCAATGAGCAGTTCTTC. Translation gives CASSESGQGSNEQFF.

In this sample, this clone turned up a few times. The chain employs TRBV9 and TRBJ1-1, with D possibly being TRBD1 (6 bases). The CDR3 is 15 residues long. The V end lost 1 base, the J end lost 6 bases, and 16 bases lay between the germline ends. Germline CDR1 and CDR2: SGDLS and YYNGEE. The CDR3 reads CASSVLSQGSSEAFF. CDR3 sequence (DNA): TGTGCCAGCAGCGTATTAAGTCAGGGGTCTTCTGAAGCTTTCTTT.

V usage is TRBV4-3 and J usage is TRBJ1-1, with TRBD1 as a possible D gene (6 bases). This CDR3 is built from 13 residues. Germline CDR1 and CDR2: LGHNA and YSLEER. V lost 2 bases and J 6 bases, leaving 10 bases between the germline ends. For the CDR3, the DNA is TGCGCCAGCAGCCAACAGGGGTTCGCTGAAGCTTTCTTT. This encodes CASSQQGFAEAFF.

This rearrangement joins TRBV7-8 to TRBJ2-7; D may be TRBD1 (6 bases). CDR1 is SGHVS and CDR2 is FQNEAQ in the germline V gene. V was clipped by 1 base and J by 0 bases, with 13 bases between them. The CDR3 contains 16 residues. The CDR3 sequence: CASSLGTGPNSYEQYF. The CDR3 DNA reads as TGTGCCAGCAGCTTAGGTACAGGGCCAAACTCCTACGAGCAGTACTTC.

The V call is TRBV7-9, the J call TRBJ2-7; 10 nucleotides line up with TRBD1. CDR1 and CDR2 from the germline V gene are SEHNR and FQNEAQ (reference sequence). J was trimmed by 2 bases and V by 5 bases; bases with no gene match: 3. The CDR3 loop spans 14 amino acids. The CDR3 loop is CASSVGTGAYEQYF. The CDR3 DNA is TGTGCCAGCAGCGTCGGGACAGGGGCCTACGAGCAGTACTTC.

The rearrangement links TRBV5-4 to TRBJ2-2; D unclear. Looked up from germline, CDR1 is SGHNT and CDR2 is YYREEE (reference sequence). This CDR3 has 15 amino acids. V dropped 3 bases and J dropped 0 bases, with 9 bases sitting between them. CDR3 loop: CASSSEVANTGELFF. As DNA, the CDR3 is TGTGCCAGCAGCTCCGAGGTAGCGAACACCGGGGAGCTGTTTTTT.

The chain uses TRBV6-5 and TRBJ1-1; D ambiguous. V was pared by 7 bases and J by 0 bases, with 15 bases between. Per germline, CDR1 MNHEY and CDR2 SVGAGI. This CDR3 region has 15 residues. The CDR3 region has the DNA TGTGCCAGCAACGAACTAGGACGGCTGAACACTGAAGCTTTCTTT. Protein product: CASNELGRLNTEAFF.

This clone appeared a few times. The rearrangement links TRBV7-6 to TRBJ2-7; tentative D call: TRBD2 (6 bases). The CDR3 is 12 residues long. Germline-derived CDR1 and CDR2 are SGHVS and FNYEAQ. V gave up 3 bases and J gave up 7 bases, with 10 bases separating them. The DNA of the CDR3 is TGTGCCAGCAGCTTCCCCGCGGGGGAGCAGTACTTC. Amino acid sequence: CASSFPAGEQYF.

This clone appeared a few times. The chain employs TRBV19 and TRBJ1-2, with D uncertain. V lost 4 bases and J lost 8, with 14 bases in between. CDR3 length: 13 residues. CDR1 and CDR2 from the germline V gene are LNHDA and SQIVND (reference sequence). The CDR3 region is CASSRGFDGGYTF. The CDR3 DNA reads as TGTGCCAGTAGTAGAGGGTTCGACGGGGGCTACACCTTC.

The gene calls are TRBV7-9 and TRBJ1-3, with a tentative D call TRBD1 (6 bases). The CDR3 runs 16 residues. Trimming took off 2 bases at V and 0 bases at J, with 11 bases between the two ends. The germline CDR1 and CDR2 sequences are SEHNR and FQNEAQ (reference sequence). The CDR3 sequence is CASSLTGSPSGNTIYF. The CDR3 region has the DNA TGTGCCAGCAGCTTAACAGGGTCCCCCTCTGGAAACACCATATATTTT. Supplemented by reference TRBV7-9 and TRBJ1-3, the full variable domain reads DTGVSQNPRHKITKRGQNVTFRCDPISEHNRLYWYRQTLGQGPEFLTYFQNEAQLEKSRLLSDRFSAERPKGSFSTLEIQRTEQGDSAMYLCASSLTGSPSGNTIYFGEGSWLTVV.

The chain carries TRBV18 and TRBJ1-1; 7 bases are shared with TRBD1. Looked up from germline, CDR1 is KGHSH and CDR2 is LQKENI. CDR3 length: 13 residues. V gave up 5 bases and J gave up 6 bases; unmatched junction bases: 6. The CDR3 is CASSGGQRAEAFF. CDR3 coding DNA: TGTGCCAGCTCAGGGGGACAGAGGGCTGAAGCTTTCTTT.

The chain is built from TRBV6-1 and TRBJ1-5; D not resolved. Trimming left V 6 bases short and J 6 bases short, with 6 bases between. Germline V gene lookup returns CDR1 MNHNS and CDR2 SASEGT. CDR3 length: 11 residues. The CDR3 is CASSLGQPQHF. The CDR3 DNA sequence: TGTGCCAGCAGCCTAGGTCAGCCCCAGCATTTT.

In this sample, this clone turned up a few times. Here the CDR3 reads CSARGQLGYTF. CDR3 DNA sequence: TGCAGTGCTAGAGGACAGCTAGGCTACACCTTC. The chain couples TRBV20-1 to TRBJ1-2; a weak D match, TRBD1 (5 bases). Germline V gene lookup returns CDR1 DFQATT and CDR2 SNEGSKA (reference sequence). The CDR3 is 11 residues long. With 1 base removed from V and 8 bases from J, the gap between germline ends came to 8 bases.

The rearrangement joins TRBV5-4 to TRBJ1-3; TRBD1 matches at 7 bases. J was trimmed by 4 bases and V by 4 bases; bases with no gene match: 8. This CDR3 has 15 residues. Germline-derived CDR1 and CDR2 are SGHNT and YYREEE (reference sequence). Here the CDR3 reads CASSLKDREGNTIYF. Here the CDR3 DNA reads TGTGCCAGCAGCCTGAAAGACAGGGAAGGAAACACCATATATTTT.

The V gene is TRBV2, the J gene TRBJ1-5; TRBD1 matches 7 bases. J gave up 2 bases and V 2 bases, and 6 bases lay outside the gene matches. In germline, CDR1 is SNHLY, CDR2 FYNNEI. The CDR3 totals 16 residues. CDR3 loop: CASSEYPDRGNQPQHF. In nucleotides, the CDR3 is TGTGCCAGCAGTGAATATCCTGACAGGGGCAATCAGCCCCAGCATTTT.

The chain links TRBV29-1 to TRBJ2-1; 8 bases map to TRBD2. The CDR3 covers 12 residues. V trimming: 5 bases; J trimming: 8 bases; junction bases outside the gene matches: 5. Germline assignment: CDR1 SQVTM and CDR2 ANQGSEA. The CDR3 DNA reads TGCAGCGTTCCCGGGAGGGCTGATGAGCAGTTCTTC. Its translation: CSVPGRADEQFF.